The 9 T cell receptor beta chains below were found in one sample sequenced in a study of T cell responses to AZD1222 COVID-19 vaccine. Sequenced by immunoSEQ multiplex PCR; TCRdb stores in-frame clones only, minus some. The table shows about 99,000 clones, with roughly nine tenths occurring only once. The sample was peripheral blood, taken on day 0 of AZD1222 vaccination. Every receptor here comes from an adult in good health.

Written as DNA, the CDR3 is TGCGCCAGCAGCTCGACAGGGAATACTGAAGCTTTCTTT. This codes for CASSSTGNTEAFF. This chain uses TRBV5-1 with TRBJ1-1; 7 nucleotides align to TRBD1. The ends lost 3 bases at V and 5 bases at J; junction bases unmatched: 4. Germline V lookup: CDR1 SGHRS, CDR2 YFSETQ. CDR3 size: 13 residues.

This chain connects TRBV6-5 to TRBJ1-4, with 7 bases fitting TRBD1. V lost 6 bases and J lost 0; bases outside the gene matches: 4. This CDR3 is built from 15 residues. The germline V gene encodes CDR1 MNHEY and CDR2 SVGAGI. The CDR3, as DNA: TGTGCCAGCAGCTACAGGGGCGCAACTAATGAAAAACTGTTTTTT. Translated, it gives CASSYRGATNEKLFF.

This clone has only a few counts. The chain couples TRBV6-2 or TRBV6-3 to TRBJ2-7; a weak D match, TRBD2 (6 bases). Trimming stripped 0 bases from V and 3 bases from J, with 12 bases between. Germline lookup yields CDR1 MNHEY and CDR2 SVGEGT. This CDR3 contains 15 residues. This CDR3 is CASSYSQRVGYEQYF. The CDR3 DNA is TGTGCCAGCAGTTACTCCCAGCGGGTAGGCTACGAGCAGTACTTC.

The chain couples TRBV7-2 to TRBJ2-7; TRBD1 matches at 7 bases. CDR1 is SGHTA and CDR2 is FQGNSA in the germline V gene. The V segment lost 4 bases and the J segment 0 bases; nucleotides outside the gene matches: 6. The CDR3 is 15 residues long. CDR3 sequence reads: CASSSTTGSSYEQYF. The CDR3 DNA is TGTGCCAGCAGCTCGACGACAGGGAGCTCCTACGAGCAGTACTTC.

The CDR3 DNA reads TGTGCCAGCAGCTTAGTTGGGTCCCAACCCGGGCTCTCCTACGAGCAGTACTTC. This encodes CASSLVGSQPGLSYEQYF. The V call is TRBV11-2, the J call TRBJ2-7; D remains unclear. Trimming removed 1 base at V and 0 bases at J, with 19 bases between. From germline, CDR1 is SGHAT and CDR2 FQNNGV. The CDR3 is made up of 18 amino acids.

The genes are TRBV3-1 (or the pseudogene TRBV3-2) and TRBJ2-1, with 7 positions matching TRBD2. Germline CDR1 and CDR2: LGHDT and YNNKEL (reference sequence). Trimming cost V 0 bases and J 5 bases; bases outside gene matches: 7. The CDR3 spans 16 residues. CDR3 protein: CASSQDRWGGNNEQFF. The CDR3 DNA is TGTGCCAGCAGCCAAGATCGTTGGGGAGGGAACAATGAGCAGTTCTTC.

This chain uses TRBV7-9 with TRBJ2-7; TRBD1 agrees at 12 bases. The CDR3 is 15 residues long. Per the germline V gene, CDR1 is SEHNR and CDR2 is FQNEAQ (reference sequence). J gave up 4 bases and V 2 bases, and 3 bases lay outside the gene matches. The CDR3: CASSLKGQGAYEQYF. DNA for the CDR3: TGTGCCAGCAGCTTAAAGGGACAGGGGGCTTACGAGCAGTACTTC. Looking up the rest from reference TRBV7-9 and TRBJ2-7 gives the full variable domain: DTGVSQNPRHKITKRGQNVTFRCDPISEHNRLYWYRQTLGQGPEFLTYFQNEAQLEKSRLLSDRFSAERPKGSFSTLEIQRTEQGDSAMYLCASSLKGQGAYEQYFGPGTRLTVT.

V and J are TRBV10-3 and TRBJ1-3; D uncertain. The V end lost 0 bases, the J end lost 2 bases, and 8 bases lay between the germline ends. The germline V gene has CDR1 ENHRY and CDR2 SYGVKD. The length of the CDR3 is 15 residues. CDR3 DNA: TGTGCCATCAGTGAGTCGACTAGGCCTGGAAACACCATATATTTT. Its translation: CAISESTRPGNTIYF.

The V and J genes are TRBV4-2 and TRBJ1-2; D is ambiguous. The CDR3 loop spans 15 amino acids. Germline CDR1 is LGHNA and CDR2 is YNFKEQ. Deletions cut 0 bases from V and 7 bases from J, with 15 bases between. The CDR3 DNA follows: TGTGCCAGCAGCCAAGATACCCGGACTGGAGGTGGCTACACCTTC. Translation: CASSQDTRTGGGYTF.